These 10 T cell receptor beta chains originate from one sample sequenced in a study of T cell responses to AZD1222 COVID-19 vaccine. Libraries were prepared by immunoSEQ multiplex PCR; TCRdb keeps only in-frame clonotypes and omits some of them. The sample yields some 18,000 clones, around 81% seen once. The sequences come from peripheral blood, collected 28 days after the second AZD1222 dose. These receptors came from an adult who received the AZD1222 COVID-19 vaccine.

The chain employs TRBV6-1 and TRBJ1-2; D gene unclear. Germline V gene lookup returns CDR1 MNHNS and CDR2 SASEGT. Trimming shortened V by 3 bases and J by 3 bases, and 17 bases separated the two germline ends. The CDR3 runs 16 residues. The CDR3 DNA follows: TGTGCCAGCAGTGAGGATCCGGAAGGGAAATACTATGGCTACACCTTC. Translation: CASSEDPEGKYYGYTF.

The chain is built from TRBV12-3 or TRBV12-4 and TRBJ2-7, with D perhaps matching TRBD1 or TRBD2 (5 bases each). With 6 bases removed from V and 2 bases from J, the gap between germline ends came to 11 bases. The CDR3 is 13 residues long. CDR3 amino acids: CASSWDPAYEQYF. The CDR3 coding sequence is TGTGCCAGCAGCTGGGACCCAGCCTACGAGCAGTACTTC.

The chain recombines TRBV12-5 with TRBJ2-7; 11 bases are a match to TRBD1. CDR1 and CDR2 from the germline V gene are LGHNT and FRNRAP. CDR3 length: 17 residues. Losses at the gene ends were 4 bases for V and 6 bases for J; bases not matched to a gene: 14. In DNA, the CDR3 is TGTGCTAGTGGTTCCACAGGACAGGGGGCTATTTGGCGCGAGCAGTACTTC. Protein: CASGSTGQGAIWREQYF.

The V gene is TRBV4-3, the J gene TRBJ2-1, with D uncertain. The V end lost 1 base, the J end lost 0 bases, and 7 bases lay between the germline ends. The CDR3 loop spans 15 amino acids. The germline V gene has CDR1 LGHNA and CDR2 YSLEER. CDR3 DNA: TGCGCCAGCAGCCAAGTGACCAACTCCTACAATGAGCAGTTCTTC. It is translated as CASSQVTNSYNEQFF.

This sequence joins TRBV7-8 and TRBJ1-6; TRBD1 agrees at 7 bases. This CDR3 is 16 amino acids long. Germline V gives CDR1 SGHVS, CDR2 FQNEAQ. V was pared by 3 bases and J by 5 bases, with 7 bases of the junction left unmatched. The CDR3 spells CASSFTTTGNNSPLHF. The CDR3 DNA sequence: TGTGCCAGCAGCTTTACGACGACAGGGAATAATTCACCCCTCCACTTT.

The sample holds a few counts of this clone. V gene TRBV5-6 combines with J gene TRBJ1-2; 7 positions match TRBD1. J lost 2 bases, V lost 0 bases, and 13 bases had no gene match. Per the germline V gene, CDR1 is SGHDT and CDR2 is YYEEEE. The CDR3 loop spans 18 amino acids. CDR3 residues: CASSLVQGLVRGNYGYTF. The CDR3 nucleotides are TGTGCCAGCAGCTTGGTACAGGGGTTAGTAAGGGGAAACTATGGCTACACCTTC.

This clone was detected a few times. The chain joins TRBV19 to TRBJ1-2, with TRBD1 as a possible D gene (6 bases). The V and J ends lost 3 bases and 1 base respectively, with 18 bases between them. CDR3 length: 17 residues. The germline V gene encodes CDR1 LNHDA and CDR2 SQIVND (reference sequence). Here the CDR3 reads CASSMGHDRTLNYGYTF. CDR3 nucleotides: TGTGCCAGTAGTATGGGGCACGACAGGACCCTTAACTATGGCTACACCTTC. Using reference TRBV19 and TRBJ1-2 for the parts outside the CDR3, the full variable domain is DGGITQSPKYLFRKEGQNVTLSCEQNLNHDAMYWYRQDPGQGLRLIYYSQIVNDFQKGDIAEGYSVSREKKESFPLTVTSAQKNPTAFYLCASSMGHDRTLNYGYTFGSGTRLTVV.

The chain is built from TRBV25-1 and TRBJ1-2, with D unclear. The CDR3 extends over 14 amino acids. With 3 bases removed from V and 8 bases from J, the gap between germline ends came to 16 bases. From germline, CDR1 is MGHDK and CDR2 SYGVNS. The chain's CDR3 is CASSDEQTGEGYTF. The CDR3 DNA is TGTGCCAGCAGTGATGAGCAAACCGGGGAGGGCTACACCTTC.

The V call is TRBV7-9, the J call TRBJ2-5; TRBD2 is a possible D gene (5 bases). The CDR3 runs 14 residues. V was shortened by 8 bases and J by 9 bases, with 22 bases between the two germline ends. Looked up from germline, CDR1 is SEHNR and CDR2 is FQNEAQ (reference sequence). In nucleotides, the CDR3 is TGTGCCAGCGTAGATCAGGACTCCGCGAGGGCCCAGTACTTC. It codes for CASVDQDSARAQYF.

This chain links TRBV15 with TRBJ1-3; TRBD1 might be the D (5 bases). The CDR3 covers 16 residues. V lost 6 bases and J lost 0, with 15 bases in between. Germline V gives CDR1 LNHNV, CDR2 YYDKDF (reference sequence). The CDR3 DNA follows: TGTGCCACCAGGAAGGAGGGGACGAGCTCTGGAAACACCATATATTTT. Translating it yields CATRKEGTSSGNTIYF.